The present entry profiles one TCR beta chain with its context. The antigen remains undetermined. The sample originates from a study of shared clonotypes between healthy human individuals. Points from the study as a whole: Clonotype sharing among the donors was expected to vary with sequencing depth. A handful of donors had roughly 5% of their naive CD4 clonotypes in common.

V lost 4 bases, J lost 3 bases, and 13 bases lay in between. The length of the CDR3 is 15 residues. Looked up from germline, CDR1 is LNHDA and CDR2 is SQIVND (reference sequence). Each subset's genomic DNA was split evenly across several immunoSEQ plates. Roughly 200 ng DNA, 30,000 or so T cell genomes, went into each sorted-subset replicate PCR. Sequencing used immunoSEQ multiplex PCR; TCRdb keeps in-frame clones, though not all of them. The sample has a few million clones, more than 80% seen once; the top ten hold under 0.15%. This chain uses TRBV19 with TRBJ1-5; D not resolved. The source material was naive CD4+ T cells sorted from blood. Subset defined: CD45RA+ positively selected. The sequence derives from a man younger than 35 in good health. The CDR3 bases are TGTGCCAGTAGTAACTTAGAGGGAGTCAATCAGCCCCAGCATTTT. Residues: CASSNLEGVNQPQHF.